This section outlines one T cell receptor (beta chain) sequence together with its context. Its antigen is not known. A read error may account for a junction end that differs from germline. TCR beta cDNA was reverse-transcribed from about 0.45 ug of total RNA. The reaction used a constant-region primer and ProtoScript II reverse transcriptase. TCR beta libraries came from three nested multiplex PCR rounds using slightly modified ARM-PCR. Running 10 cycles apiece, the first two PCR rounds relied on TRBV1-TRBV30 forward primers together with a C-beta reverse primer. TCRdb analysed the multiplex PCR reads with MiXCR anew, one entry per CDR3 protein. The repertoire holds about 120,000 distinct CDR3 sequences, with around two thirds as singletons. This sample was included in a study of tumor-infiltrating lymphocytes in primary liver carcinoma. Overall study context: Spanning 4.2 to 10 cm, the tumors were T1-T3 N0M0.

Study outcomes and limitations: Tumor top-250-clone fraction significantly exceeded that of blood (p = 0.039). Tumor region pairs shared more overlap than did tumor-adjacent and tumor-blood pairs.

The CDR3 runs 16 residues. The germline CDR1 and CDR2 sequences are SGHAT and FQNNGV. Bulk tissue was left unsorted, and RNA and DNA were co-extracted from 20-30 mg of it. Sampling was performed at five separate regions of each tumor. V and J are TRBV11-2 and TRBJ2-1; D unresolved. The receptor comes from an older woman with primary liver carcinoma and hepatitis B virus infection. Sequenced input: liver tumor tissue from sampling region 1. Subset indicated: tumor region T1, superior pole. The CDR3 spells CTSSLGTAYTGNERFF. Written as DNA, the CDR3 is TGTACCAGCAGCTTAGGAACGGCCTACACTGGGAATGAGCGGTTCTTC.